This TCR beta chain originates from a study of cytomegalovirus exposure and HLA in healthy donors. Primers included in the PCR were 60 Vbeta and 13 Jbeta primers. Sequenced by immunoSEQ multiplex PCR; TCRdb stores in-frame clones only, minus some. Here the sample spans 80,000 to 130,000 clones, about three quarters being singletons. CDR3 length equals 13 residues. Germline lookup yields CDR1 SQVTM and CDR2 ANQGSEA. V gave up 2 bases and J gave up 4 bases, with 12 bases separating them. This sequence was found in a male donor in good health and CMV-seropositive. The chain combines TRBV29-1 with TRBJ2-7; perhaps TRBD2 as D (6 bases). The sequenced material came from PBMCs. The CDR3, as DNA: TGCAGCGTTGAAACCGGGGGTGGGTACGAGCAGTACTTC. Translation: CSVETGGGYEQYF.